This T cell receptor (beta chain) comes out of a study of molecular identifiers for immune sequencing clone quantification. Study-wide points: Identical barcode-sharing TCR molecules could lead to underestimated sizes for highly expanded clones. In CMV-specific effectors, clones above 20 copies held over 98% of molecules; naive, under 1%.

This clonotype was detected a few times. Its target is unknown. The germline V gene has CDR1 SGHRS and CDR2 YFSETQ. The CDR3 spans 15 residues. The germline V and J ends were trimmed by 0 bases and 0 bases, with 8 bases remaining between them. One entry per CDR3 protein results from TCRdb running MiXCR on the PCR reads. The sample lists 65,000 to 70,000 distinct CDR3 sequences; roughly 18% were seen once. Between roughly 17,000 and 1,000,000 sorted cells, with 10%, 30% or 50% RNA, yielded naive CD8 libraries. The chain links TRBV5-1 to TRBJ2-3; D uncertain. The sequence was collected from a human donor in good health. Some libraries in this study had Jurkat cell RNA spiked in. Sequencing was carried out using naive CD8+ T cells from blood, with Jurkat cell RNA spiked in. Documented subset: FACS-sorted CD8+CD4-CCR7+CD45RA+ naive T cells. In nucleotides, the CDR3 is TGCGCCAGCAGCTTGGCCGCGCAGAGCACAGATACGCAGTATTTT. This encodes CASSLAAQSTDTQYF.